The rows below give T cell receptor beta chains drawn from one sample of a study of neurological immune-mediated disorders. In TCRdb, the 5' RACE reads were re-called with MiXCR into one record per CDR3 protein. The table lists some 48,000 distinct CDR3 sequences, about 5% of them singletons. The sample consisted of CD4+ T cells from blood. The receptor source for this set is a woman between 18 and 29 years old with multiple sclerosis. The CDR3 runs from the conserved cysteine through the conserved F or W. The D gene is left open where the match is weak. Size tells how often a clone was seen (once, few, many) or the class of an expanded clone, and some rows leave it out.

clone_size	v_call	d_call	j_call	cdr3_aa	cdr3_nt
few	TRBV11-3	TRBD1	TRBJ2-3	CASSLGDRESTDTQYF	TGTGCCAGCAGCTTAGGGGACAGAGAGAGCACAGATACGCAGTATTTT
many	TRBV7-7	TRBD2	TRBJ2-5	CASSLGGGAGETQYF	TGTGCTAGCAGCTTAGGCGGGGGGGCCGGTGAGACCCAGTACTTC
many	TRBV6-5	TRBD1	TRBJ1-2	CASAPLTGTGVYGYTF	TGTGCCAGCGCCCCACTCACCGGGACAGGGGTCTATGGCTACACCTTC
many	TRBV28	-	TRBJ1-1	CASPPQGGTTEAFF	TGTGCCAGCCCTCCCCAAGGGGGAACCACTGAAGCTTTCTTT
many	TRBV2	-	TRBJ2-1	CASSVAHVSHEQFF	TGTGCCAGCAGTGTCGCCCATGTTAGCCATGAGCAGTTCTTC
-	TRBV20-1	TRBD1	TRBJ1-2	CSASHRGYGYTF	TGCAGTGCTAGTCACAGGGGCTATGGCTACACCTTC
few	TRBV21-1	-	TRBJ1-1	CASSKGGRRRVGTKRAFF	TGTGCCAGCAGCAAAGGGGGGCGGCGTAGAGTGGGAACAAAAAGAGCTTTCTTT
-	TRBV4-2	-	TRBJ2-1	CASSQDQGYNEQFF	TGTGCCAGCAGCCAAGACCAGGGATACAATGAGCAGTTCTTC
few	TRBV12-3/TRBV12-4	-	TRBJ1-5	CASSTGRPQHF	TGTGCCAGCAGCACGGGACGGCCCCAGCATTTT
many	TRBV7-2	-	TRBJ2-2	CASSSFTGGPRGTGELFF	TGTGCCAGCAGCTCGTTTACTGGAGGGCCTCGGGGCACCGGGGAGCTGTTTTTT
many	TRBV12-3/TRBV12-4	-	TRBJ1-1	CASSLHRTKNTEAFF	TGTGCCAGCAGCCTACACCGGACAAAGAACACTGAAGCTTTCTTT
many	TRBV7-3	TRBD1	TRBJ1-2	CASSLGDSYGYTF	TGTGCCAGCAGCTTAGGGGACAGCTATGGCTACACCTTC
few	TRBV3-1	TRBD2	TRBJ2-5	CASSRARSGGNQETQYF	TGTGCCAGCAGCCGTGCCCGTAGCGGGGGAAACCAAGAGACCCAGTACTTC
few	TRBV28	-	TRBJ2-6	CASSFVGSGANVLTF	TGTGCCAGCAGTTTTGTGGGTTCCGGGGCCAACGTCCTGACTTTC
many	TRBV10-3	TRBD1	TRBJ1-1	CAISENRGPMNTEAFF	TGTGCCATCAGTGAAAACAGGGGGCCTATGAACACTGAAGCTTTCTTT
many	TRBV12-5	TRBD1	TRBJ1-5	CASGFTGVVQPQHF	TGTGCTAGTGGTTTTACAGGGGTTGTTCAGCCCCAGCATTTT
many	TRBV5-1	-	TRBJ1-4	CASSRDRIDEKLFF	TGCGCCAGCAGCCGTGACAGGATTGACGAAAAACTGTTTTTT
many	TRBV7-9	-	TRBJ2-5	CATPAGKETQYF	TGTGCCACCCCGGCGGGAAAAGAGACCCAGTACTTC
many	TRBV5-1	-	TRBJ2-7	CASSGTTGYEGYEQYF	TGCGCCAGCAGCGGAACGACAGGATACGAGGGCTACGAGCAGTACTTC
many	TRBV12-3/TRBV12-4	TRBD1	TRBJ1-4	CASSLKFTDRVTEKLFF	TGTGCCAGCAGTTTAAAGTTCACGGACAGGGTGACTGAAAAACTGTTTTTT
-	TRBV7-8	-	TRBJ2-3	CASTPQGYLGRSTDTQYF	TGTGCCAGCACCCCACAGGGATATCTGGGTCGAAGCACAGATACGCAGTATTTT
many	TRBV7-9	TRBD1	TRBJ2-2	CASMWQGDTGELFF	TGTGCCAGCATGTGGCAGGGGGATACCGGGGAGCTGTTTTTT
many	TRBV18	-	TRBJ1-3	CASSPRGGGLIGGNTIYF	TGTGCCAGCTCACCAAGGGGAGGTGGCCTGATCGGTGGAAACACCATATATTTT
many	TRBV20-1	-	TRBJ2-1	CSAAGTRGGNEQFF	TGCAGTGCTGCCGGGACAAGAGGAGGCAATGAGCAGTTCTTC
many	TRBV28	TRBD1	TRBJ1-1	CASSQPGQGARTEAFF	TGTGCCAGCAGCCAACCGGGACAGGGGGCGCGGACTGAAGCTTTCTTT
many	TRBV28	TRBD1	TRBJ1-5	CASSLWTGAESNQPQHF	TGTGCCAGCAGCCTCTGGACAGGGGCTGAGAGCAATCAGCCCCAGCATTTT
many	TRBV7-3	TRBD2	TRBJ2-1	CASSLLRGDYNEQFF	TGTGCCAGCAGCTTACTGCGGGGGGACTACAATGAGCAGTTCTTC
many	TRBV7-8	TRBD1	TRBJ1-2	CASSLSRDSYGYTF	TGTGCCAGCAGCTTATCTAGGGACAGTTATGGCTACACCTTC
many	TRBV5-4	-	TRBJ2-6	CASRISGGRSGANVLTF	TGTGCCAGCCGCATCAGTGGGGGCAGGTCAGGGGCCAACGTCCTGACTTTC
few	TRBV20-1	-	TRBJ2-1	CSASSGNNEQFF	TGCAGTGCTAGTAGTGGGAACAATGAGCAGTTCTTC
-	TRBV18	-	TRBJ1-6	CASSPLRDSLSTPKNNSPLHF	TGTGCCAGCTCACCACTCCGGGACTCACTATCGACGCCGAAGAATAATTCACCCCTCCACTTT
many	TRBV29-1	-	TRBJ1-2	CSVDKPGLHKGYGYTF	TGCAGCGTTGACAAACCGGGTCTTCATAAAGGATATGGCTACACCTTC
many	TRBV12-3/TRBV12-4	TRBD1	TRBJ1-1	CASSLASTGAMNTEAFF	TGTGCCAGCAGTTTAGCGTCGACAGGGGCTATGAACACTGAAGCTTTCTTT
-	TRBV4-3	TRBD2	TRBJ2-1	CASSQDPSGAYNEQFF	TGCGCCAGCAGCCAAGATCCCAGCGGGGCCTACAATGAGCAGTTCTTC
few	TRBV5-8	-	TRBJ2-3	CASSLVVSRTDTQYF	TGTGCCAGCAGCTTGGTAGTTAGCAGAACAGATACGCAGTATTTT
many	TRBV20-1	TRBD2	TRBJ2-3	CSARRGGATDTQYF	TGCAGTGCTAGACGCGGGGGGGCCACAGATACGCAGTATTTT
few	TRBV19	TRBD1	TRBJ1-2	CASSPKRTGHYGYTF	TGTGCCAGTAGCCCTAAACGGACAGGACACTATGGCTACACCTTC
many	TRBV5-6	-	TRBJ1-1	CASSLVGQLNTEAFF	TGTGCCAGCAGCTTGGTCGGACAGTTGAACACTGAAGCTTTCTTT
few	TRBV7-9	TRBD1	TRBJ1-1	CASRLGQGASGTEAFF	TGTGCCAGCAGATTGGGACAGGGGGCTTCTGGCACTGAAGCTTTCTTT
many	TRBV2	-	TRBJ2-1	CASSIISTVSEQFF	TGTGCCAGCAGCATTATTTCGACCGTTTCGGAGCAGTTCTTC
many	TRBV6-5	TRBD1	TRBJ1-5	CASSLGQGGARNQPQHF	TGTGCCAGCAGTTTAGGACAGGGGGGAGCGCGCAATCAGCCCCAGCATTTT
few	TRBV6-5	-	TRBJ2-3	CASSLLAVDTDTQYF	TGTGCCAGCAGCCTACTGGCGGTAGACACAGATACGCAGTATTTT
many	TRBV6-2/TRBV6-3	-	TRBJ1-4	CASSYSSGTGEKLFF	TGTGCCAGCAGTTACTCATCGGGGACGGGCGAAAAACTGTTTTTT
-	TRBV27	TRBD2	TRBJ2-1	CASSTLSGRVGNEQFF	TGTGCCAGCAGTACCCTCAGCGGGAGGGTGGGCAATGAGCAGTTCTTC
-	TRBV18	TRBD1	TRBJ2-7	CASSSNGQGYEQYF	TGTGCCAGCTCATCGAACGGACAGGGCTACGAGCAGTACTTC
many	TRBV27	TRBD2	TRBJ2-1	CASSGRTSGRYNEQFF	TGTGCCAGCAGTGGTAGGACTAGCGGGAGGTACAATGAGCAGTTCTTC
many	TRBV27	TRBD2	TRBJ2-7	CASSLSNGGKQYF	TGTGCCAGCAGTTTATCCAACGGGGGGAAGCAGTACTTC
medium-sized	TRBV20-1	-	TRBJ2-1	CSADPSSAYNEQFF	TGCAGTGCCGATCCTAGCTCAGCCTACAATGAGCAGTTCTTC
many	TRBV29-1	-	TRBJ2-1	CSVVLARGSSYNEQFF	TGCAGCGTAGTACTAGCTCGGGGGAGCTCCTACAATGAGCAGTTCTTC
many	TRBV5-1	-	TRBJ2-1	CASSLASWAGNEQFF	TGCGCCAGCAGCTTGGCGAGCTGGGCCGGGAATGAGCAGTTCTTC
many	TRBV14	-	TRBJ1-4	CASSPPGEEKLFF	TGTGCCAGCAGCCCTCCAGGGGAGGAAAAACTGTTTTTT
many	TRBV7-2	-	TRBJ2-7	CASSLTGASGLSYEQYF	TGTGCCAGCAGCTTAACGGGAGCCTCGGGTCTTTCCTACGAGCAGTACTTC
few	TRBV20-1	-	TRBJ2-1	CSASLVLNEQFF	TGCAGTGCTAGTCTGGTCCTCAATGAGCAGTTCTTC
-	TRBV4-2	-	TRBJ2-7	CASSHVAAVPTTYEQYF	TGTGCCAGCAGCCATGTTGCCGCGGTCCCGACAACCTACGAGCAGTACTTC
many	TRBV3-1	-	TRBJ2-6	CASSRTGNPGANVLTF	TGTGCCAGCAGCCGAACAGGGAACCCTGGGGCCAACGTCCTGACTTTC